This T cell receptor beta chain was documented in a study of T cell repertoires in cytomegalovirus infection. Background on the study: Shared public TCR beta signatures pointed to both CMV infection and a matching HLA type.

Broader study findings: CMV carriers having the relevant HLA were flagged by cumulative public TCR beta family frequency.

From the reads, TCRdb called clonotypes with MiXCR, one entry per CDR3 protein. The sample has 400,000 or so distinct CDR3 sequences, over 15% seen once. This clonotype has at least ten counts. No antigen is known for it. What was sequenced was PBMCs. The sequence was obtained from a human donor in good health (CMV status not recorded). Some clones in this sample may be carry-over from other donors' samples.

The CDR3 DNA follows: TGTGCCAGCAGCTTACTCGGAGCTGATGAGCAGTTCTTC. Amino acids: CASSLLGADEQFF. The chain employs TRBV7-6 and TRBJ2-1; no reliable D call. Trimming stripped 2 bases from V and 8 bases from J, with 10 bases between. The CDR3 loop spans 13 amino acids. Germline assignment: CDR1 SGHVS and CDR2 FNYEAQ.